This T cell receptor beta chain derives from a study of T cell responses to AZD1222 COVID-19 vaccine. About the study: It was second doses at about 4 or about 12 weeks that were pooled. Study results and limitations: Among those given AZD1222, only five or six were seropositive at baseline. The study found vaccine-associated CD4 TCRs spanning spike, dominant at 160-218 and 743-854.

The CDR3 is made up of 19 amino acids. The trim removed 5 bases at V and 6 bases at J, leaving 20 bases unmatched. The germline gives CDR1 SEHNR, CDR2 FQNEAQ (reference sequence). Comment on this clone: Its matching antigen is unknown.

Only in-frame clones appear in the TCRdb table, and some are missing; sequencing was by immunoSEQ multiplex PCR. The sample consists of 150,000 to 160,000 clones, roughly 90% of them appearing once. This sequence originates from an adult in good health. The specimen was peripheral blood, collected on day 0 of AZD1222 vaccination. The chain recombines TRBV7-9 with TRBJ2-1, with 9 nucleotides matching TRBD2. CDR3 protein: CASSPRGVPAGGSLNEQFF. The DNA of the CDR3 is TGTGCCAGCAGCCCCCGAGGGGTACCAGCGGGGGGTTCTCTCAATGAGCAGTTCTTC.